This record looks at one T cell receptor beta chain sequence and its context. CD8 cells regarded as naive lacked CD45RO, were positively chosen for CCR7, and omitted terminally differentiated effector memory CD45RA+ cells. The sample originates from a study of shared clonotypes between healthy human individuals. Per germline, CDR1 GTSNPN and CDR2 SVGIG (reference sequence). The CDR3 is 11 amino acids. Clones were sequenced by immunoSEQ multiplex PCR, and TCRdb holds only the in-frame ones, with some missing. The table lists 1.5 million to 2.5 million clones, approximately 94% of them singletons. The sample taken for sequencing was naive CD8+ T cells sorted from blood. The gene calls are TRBV30 and TRBJ2-5; D might be TRBD2 (6 bases). The J call may be mistaken, given a closer DNA end match to TRBJ2-7. This TCR was sampled from a man younger than 35 in good health. CDR3 residues: CAWALATEQYF. CDR3 sequence (DNA): TGTGCCTGGGCTCTAGCGACCGAGCAGTACTTC.